These 19 T cell receptor beta chains were sequenced from one sample in a study of cytomegalovirus exposure and HLA in healthy donors. It was with 60 Vbeta and 13 Jbeta primers that the PCR ran. Sequencing was performed with immunoSEQ multiplex PCR; in TCRdb, only in-frame clones are kept and a portion is missing. Of under 200,000 clones detected, 65% to 85% appear once; the ten largest clones hold roughly 4.5%. Specimen: PBMCs. The receptors originated from a woman between 50 and 59 years old in good health and CMV-seropositive.

The chain joins TRBV10-2 to TRBJ2-7; 12 bases are a match to TRBD2. J was trimmed by 2 bases and V by 6 bases; bases with no gene match: 8. Germline CDR1 is WSHSY and CDR2 is SAAADI. This CDR3 has 16 residues. CDR3 bases: TGCGCCAGCAGCTCCGGACTAGCGGGACCAACCTACGAGCAGTACTTC. Amino acids: CASSSGLAGPTYEQYF.

V usage is TRBV2 and J usage is TRBJ1-6; D perhaps matches TRBD1 (5 bases). Germline CDR1 is SNHLY and CDR2 is FYNNEI. V lost 8 bases, J lost 5 bases, and 10 bases lay in between. The CDR3 loop spans 13 amino acids. Here the CDR3 DNA reads TGTGCCAGCGGGGGGAAAAATAATTCACCCCTCCACTTT. Translated: CASGGKNNSPLHF.

This clone was found once. The rearrangement uses TRBV19 and TRBJ1-5, with TRBD1 matching 8 bases. The germline gives CDR1 LNHDA, CDR2 SQIVND (reference sequence). CDR3 length equals 15 residues. The J segment lost 3 bases and the V segment lost 5 bases, leaving 6 bases of the junction unmatched. CDR3 nucleotide sequence: TGTGCCAGTAGTCTTAGGACAGGGATCAATCAGCCCCAGCATTTT. Amino acid sequence: CASSLRTGINQPQHF.

The genes are TRBV4-2 and TRBJ2-4; D is perhaps TRBD2 (5 bases). CDR1 and CDR2 (germline): LGHNA, YNFKEQ. CDR3 length: 15 residues. V lost 0 bases, J lost 7 bases, and 13 bases lay in between. CDR3 in DNA: TGTGCCAGCAGCCAAGATCTGGTACAGCGGAACATTCAGTACTTC. Protein: CASSQDLVQRNIQYF.

The chain couples TRBV10-3 to TRBJ2-3, with 7 positions matching TRBD2. V gave up 10 bases and J gave up 2 bases; unmatched junction bases: 6. The CDR3 sequence is 13 residues long. Germline CDR1 is ENHRY and CDR2 is SYGVKD. CDR3 in amino acids: CATASGSTDTQYF. The CDR3 coding sequence is TGTGCCACGGCTAGCGGCTCCACAGATACGCAGTATTTT.

The chain links TRBV19 to TRBJ2-1; 10 positions agree with TRBD2. V lost 3 bases, J lost 0 bases, and 5 bases stayed unmatched. The CDR3 is 17 amino acids. CDR1 LNHDA and CDR2 SQIVND come from the germline V gene (reference sequence). The CDR3 sequence: CASSMEERGGSYNEQFF. The CDR3 DNA is TGTGCCAGTAGTATGGAGGAGCGGGGGGGCTCCTACAATGAGCAGTTCTTC.

The V and J genes are TRBV18 and TRBJ2-7; D is unresolved. Germline V gene data show CDR1 as KGHSH and CDR2 as LQKENI. This CDR3 has 14 amino acids. V was clipped by 4 bases and J by 2 bases, with 12 bases between them. This CDR3 reads CASSQVRGTYEQYF. CDR3 DNA: TGTGCCAGCTCACAAGTCCGCGGCACCTACGAGCAGTACTTC.

The CDR3 DNA reads as TGTGCCAGCAGCCAAGCCCTACCCGGGACAGATAATTCACCCCTCCACTTT. Amino acids: CASSQALPGTDNSPLHF. This chain uses TRBV14 with TRBJ1-6; 7 bases are shared with TRBD1. This CDR3 spans 17 amino acids. Trimming at V came to 1 base and at J to 5 bases, leaving 8 bases not matched to a gene. Germline V gives CDR1 SGHDN, CDR2 FVKESK. The full variable domain, in which reference TRBV14 and TRBJ1-6 provide the parts outside the CDR3, is EAGVTQFPSHSVIEKGQTVTLRCDPISGHDNLYWYRRVMGKEIKFLLHFVKESKQDESGMPNNRFLAERTGGTYSTLKVQPAELEDSGVYFCASSQALPGTDNSPLHFGNGTRLTVT.

This clone appeared a few times. The chain employs TRBV9 and TRBJ2-5, with D tentatively TRBD1 (6 bases). The germline CDR1 and CDR2 sequences are SGDLS and YYNGEE. Trimming removed 3 bases at V and 4 bases at J, with 16 bases between. CDR3 length equals 15 residues. The CDR3 loop reads CASSAGQFIRETQYF. The CDR3 region has the DNA TGTGCCAGCAGCGCAGGACAGTTCATTAGAGAGACCCAGTACTTC.

This clone showed up just a few times. J is TRBJ2-7 and V is TRBV9; TRBD1 aligns across 8 bases. V dropped 4 bases and J dropped 3; count of bases not matched to a gene: 6. Per germline, CDR1 SGDLS and CDR2 YYNGEE. The CDR3 is 14 amino acids. The CDR3 sequence is CASSPGTGYYEQYF. CDR3 sequence (DNA): TGTGCCAGCAGCCCCGGGACAGGATACTACGAGCAGTACTTC. Complete variable domain (other parts from reference TRBV9 and TRBJ2-7): DSGVTQTPKHLITATGQRVTLRCSPRSGDLSVYWYQQSLDQGLQFLIQYYNGEERAKGNILERFSAQQFPDLHSELNLSSLELGDSALYFCASSPGTGYYEQYFGPGTRLTVT.

The chain links TRBV7-6 to TRBJ1-2; D ambiguous. This CDR3 is built from 16 residues. Germline values: CDR1 SGHVS, CDR2 FNYEAQ. V was cut by 1 base and J by 5 bases, with 17 bases left in between. CDR3 loop: CASSLEAGGRPYGYTF. The CDR3 nucleotides read TGTGCCAGCAGCTTAGAGGCAGGAGGCAGGCCGTATGGCTACACCTTC.

The genes are TRBV10-3 and TRBJ2-7, with 7 bases lining up with TRBD1. Germline assignment: CDR1 ENHRY and CDR2 SYGVKD. The CDR3 spans 13 residues. The trim removed 5 bases at V and 2 bases at J, leaving 3 bases unmatched. CDR3 loop: CAISPGQAYEQYF. In nucleotides, the CDR3 is TGTGCCATCAGTCCCGGACAGGCCTACGAGCAGTACTTC.

This clone has a single count. The V gene is TRBV10-3, the J gene TRBJ2-3, with 10 bases fitting TRBD2. The CDR3 sequence is 15 residues long. Germline V gene sequence: CDR1 ENHRY, CDR2 SYGVKD. The V segment lost 3 bases and the J segment 3 bases; nucleotides outside the gene matches: 3. As DNA, the CDR3 is TGTGCCATCAGTGACGGGACTAGCGTTACAGATACGCAGTATTTT. This codes for CAISDGTSVTDTQYF.

Note on this clone: This sample includes further DNA sequences coding for the same CDR3. V usage is TRBV7-3 and J usage is TRBJ2-6; perhaps TRBD1 as D (6 bases). The CDR3 covers 14 residues. Trimming stripped 1 base from V and 16 bases from J, with 17 bases between. Germline V gene lookup returns CDR1 SGHTA and CDR2 FQGTGA. The CDR3 here is CASSLNGGQSVLTF. The CDR3 DNA sequence: TGTGCCAGCAGCTTAAATGGGGGACAAAGCGTTCTGACTTTC.

The J gene is TRBJ2-5, the V gene TRBV11-2; TRBD2 aligns across 11 bases. The CDR3 runs 16 residues. Germline CDR1 reads SGHAT; CDR2 reads FQNNGV. The V segment lost 2 bases and the J segment 2 bases; nucleotides outside the gene matches: 4. The CDR3 DNA reads as TGTGCCAGCAGCTTAACTAGCGGGGGCCTACAAGAGACCCAGTACTTC. Amino acid sequence: CASSLTSGGLQETQYF.

The CDR3 loop is CASSLTENTEAFF. The CDR3 nucleotides read TGCGCCAGCAGCTTAACAGAGAACACTGAAGCTTTCTTT. J is TRBJ1-1 and V is TRBV5-1, with no clear D. The germline V and J ends were trimmed by 2 bases and 1 base, with 6 bases remaining between them. Germline V gene lookup returns CDR1 SGHRS and CDR2 YFSETQ. The CDR3 is 13 amino acids.

This clone appeared once. This chain links TRBV7-8 with TRBJ2-2, with 9 bases lining up with TRBD1. The J segment lost 6 bases and the V segment lost 2 bases, leaving 4 bases of the junction unmatched. The CDR3 is 15 amino acids. From germline, CDR1 is SGHVS and CDR2 FQNEAQ. The CDR3: CASSLTGTGPGELFF. The DNA for the CDR3 is TGTGCCAGCAGCTTAACGGGGACAGGGCCCGGGGAGCTGTTTTTT.

This chain uses TRBV6-1 with TRBJ1-5; no reliable D call. Between the trimmed V and J ends, which lost 2 bases and 7 bases, there was a span of 12 bases. CDR1 MNHNS and CDR2 SASEGT come from the germline V gene. CDR3 length: 14 residues. The CDR3 region is CASSEFGIWQPQHF. The CDR3 DNA sequence: TGTGCCAGCAGTGAATTCGGGATCTGGCAGCCCCAGCATTTT.

In its sample, this clone was seen once. V usage is TRBV5-6 and J usage is TRBJ2-1, with D possibly TRBD1 on 8 matching bases. V lost 4 bases and J 9 bases, leaving 29 bases between the germline ends. The CDR3 has 18 amino acids. Germline CDR1 reads SGHDT; CDR2 reads YYEEEE. The CDR3 sequence: CASSPGRGRRGRMSEQFF. CDR3 DNA sequence: TGTGCCAGCAGCCCGGGGCGGGGGCGCAGGGGGCGTATGTCTGAGCAGTTCTTC.